This passage covers 13 T cell receptor beta chains from one sample sequenced in a study of OX40 agonist ivuxolimab in advanced cancers. Receptor amplification or capture employed the immunoSEQ multiplex PCR assay. TCRdb holds this immuneACCESS table with in-frame rearrangements only. Some clones are missing; in checked studies, unresolved V genes explain under half, and the rest has no known cause. This sample has about 110,000 clones in its table, and approximately 89% of those were observed once. In total, the top ten clones hold around 0.26% of the sample. The sample consisted of CD4+ or CD8+ T cells sorted from blood, taken in a trial of the OX40 agonist ivuxolimab. The source of these receptors is an adult with an advanced solid tumor such as melanoma, head and neck, liver or kidney cancer.

This clone came up a few times. The chain employs TRBV2 and TRBJ1-3, with D possibly being TRBD1 (5 bases). Germline CDR1 and CDR2: SNHLY and FYNNEI. CDR3 length: 15 amino acids. The V end was cut by 6 bases, the J end by 4 bases, with 16 bases between. The CDR3 sequence is CASREYTGSGNTIYF. The CDR3 DNA follows: TGTGCCAGCAGAGAGTATACAGGTTCGGGAAACACCATATATTTT.

J is TRBJ2-5 and V is TRBV6-6, with D uncertain. The end of the DNA aligns better with TRBJ2-7, so the J call may be wrong. The CDR3 has 13 residues. CDR1 and CDR2 (germline): MNHNY, SVGAGI (reference sequence). The CDR3 here is CASSYPGGDEQYF. For the CDR3, the DNA is TGTGCCAGCAGTTACCCGGGTGGGGACGAGCAGTACTTC.

This chain links TRBV5-4 with TRBJ1-1; 12 bases align to TRBD1. Germline CDR1 and CDR2: SGHNT and YYREEE (reference sequence). CDR3 length: 15 amino acids. The trim removed 4 bases at V and 7 bases at J, leaving 8 bases unmatched. This chain's CDR3 is CASSTTGTGGVEAFF. CDR3 in DNA: TGTGCCAGCAGCACCACCGGGACAGGGGGCGTTGAAGCTTTCTTT. The whole variable domain, remainder taken from reference TRBV5-4 and TRBJ1-1, is ETGVTQSPTHLIKTRGQQVTLRCSSQSGHNTVSWYQQALGQGPQFIFQYYREEENGRGNFPPRFSGLQFPNYSSELNVNALELDDSALYLCASSTTGTGGVEAFFGQGTRLTVV.

The chain combines TRBV18 with TRBJ2-1; the D is unclear. The CDR3 sequence is 13 residues long. Germline-derived CDR1 and CDR2 are KGHSH and LQKENI. V was cut by 1 base and J by 6 bases, with 7 bases left in between. The DNA of the CDR3 is TGTGCCAGCTCACCACTCCAGGTCAATGAGCAGTTCTTC. This sequence encodes CASSPLQVNEQFF.

The gene calls are TRBV6-6 and TRBJ2-1, with 8 bases aligning to TRBD2. This CDR3 comprises 15 residues. Germline assignment: CDR1 MNHNY and CDR2 SVGAGI (reference sequence). V lost 6 bases and J lost 8; bases outside the gene matches: 12. CDR3 nucleotides: TGTGCCAGCAGCTCCGGACTAGCTATTAAAGATGAGCAGTTCTTC. Protein product: CASSSGLAIKDEQFF.

With regard to this clone: One end of the junction is discordant with germline, which a read error may explain. The DNA of the CDR3 is TGCAGCGTCGAAGGAGTAGGGGAGCTGTTTTTT. It yields the protein CSVEGVGELFF. The genes are TRBV29-1 and TRBJ2-2; D ambiguous. CDR3 length: 11 amino acids. Germline V gene lookup returns CDR1 SQVTM and CDR2 ANQGSEA.

The rearrangement links TRBV4-2 to TRBJ2-1, with 10 bases aligning to TRBD2. V lost 2 bases to trimming and J lost 0 bases; unmatched junction nucleotides: 10. Germline V gene data show CDR1 as LGHNA and CDR2 as YNFKEQ. The length of the CDR3 is 19 residues. CDR3 residues: CASSQSFSGGQPSYNEQFF. The CDR3 nucleotides read TGTGCCAGCAGCCAAAGTTTTAGCGGGGGGCAACCCTCCTACAATGAGCAGTTCTTC.

The chain links TRBV19 to TRBJ2-7, with 12 nucleotides matching TRBD2. V shed 3 bases and J 5 bases; nucleotides not matched to a gene: 2. The CDR3 is made up of 14 amino acids. CDR1 and CDR2 from the germline V gene are LNHDA and SQIVND (reference sequence). The CDR3: CASSMGLAGNEQYF. The CDR3 coding sequence is TGTGCCAGTAGTATGGGACTAGCGGGTAACGAGCAGTACTTC.

The chain recombines TRBV6-1 with TRBJ1-4; 7 positions match TRBD1. This CDR3 spans 15 amino acids. CDR1 and CDR2 (germline): MNHNS, SASEGT. The V segment lost 8 bases and the J segment 8 bases; nucleotides outside the gene matches: 14. CDR3 sequence: CASSLSTGAVEKLFF. The CDR3 DNA follows: TGTGCCAGCTCTCTTTCCACAGGGGCGGTAGAAAAACTGTTTTTT.

This chain links TRBV10-3 with TRBJ2-1, with a weak D call TRBD1 (5 bases). CDR3 length: 15 residues. The V and J ends lost 2 bases and 7 bases respectively, with 15 bases between them. Looked up from germline, CDR1 is ENHRY and CDR2 is SYGVKD. The CDR3 DNA is TGTGCCATCAGTGAGGGGGCCCTCCTTGGGAATGAGCAGTTCTTC. Translation gives CAISEGALLGNEQFF.

The J gene is TRBJ2-6, the V gene TRBV2, with unresolved D. The V end was cut by 7 bases, the J end by 9 bases, with 7 bases between. The germline V gene encodes CDR1 SNHLY and CDR2 FYNNEI. The CDR3 contains 11 residues. CDR3 region: CASTPLNVLTF. For the CDR3, the DNA is TGTGCCAGCACCCCACTCAACGTCCTGACTTTC.

The rearrangement links TRBV10-2 to TRBJ1-3; 7 bases are shared with TRBD1. The V gene end was trimmed by 5 bases and the J gene end by 4 bases; junction bases not matched to a gene: 8. Per the germline V gene, CDR1 is WSHSY and CDR2 is SAAADI. This CDR3 comprises 15 residues. Here the CDR3 DNA reads TGCGCCAGCAGTCCTCATGACAGGGTCGGAAACACCATATATTTT. It codes for CASSPHDRVGNTIYF.

The CDR3 DNA reads TGTGCCAGTAGTATGGGGGACAGGGGGCGGTCCGGGGAGCTGTTTTTT. Its protein is CASSMGDRGRSGELFF. The rearrangement joins TRBV19 to TRBJ2-2; 12 bases are a match to TRBD1. Germline V gene lookup returns CDR1 LNHDA and CDR2 SQIVND (reference sequence). The CDR3 has 16 residues. The J segment lost 6 bases and the V segment lost 3 bases, leaving 5 bases of the junction unmatched.